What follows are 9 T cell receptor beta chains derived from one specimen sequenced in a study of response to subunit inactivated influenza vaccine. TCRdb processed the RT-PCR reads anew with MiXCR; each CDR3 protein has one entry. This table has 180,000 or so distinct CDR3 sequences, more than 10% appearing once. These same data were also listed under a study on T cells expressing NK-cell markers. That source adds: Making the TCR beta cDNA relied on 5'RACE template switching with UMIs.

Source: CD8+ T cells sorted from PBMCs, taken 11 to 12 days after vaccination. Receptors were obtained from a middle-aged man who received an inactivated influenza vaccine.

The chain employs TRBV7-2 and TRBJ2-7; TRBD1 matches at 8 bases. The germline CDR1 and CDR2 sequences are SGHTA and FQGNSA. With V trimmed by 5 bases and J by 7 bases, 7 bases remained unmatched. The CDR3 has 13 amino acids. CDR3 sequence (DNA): TGTGCCAGCAGCCCCGAGGACAGGGTAGAGCAGTACTTC. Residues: CASSPEDRVEQYF.

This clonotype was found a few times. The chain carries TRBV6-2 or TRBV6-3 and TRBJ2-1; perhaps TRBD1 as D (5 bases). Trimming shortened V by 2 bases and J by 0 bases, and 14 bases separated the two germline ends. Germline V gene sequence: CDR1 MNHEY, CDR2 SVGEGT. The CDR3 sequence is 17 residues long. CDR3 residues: CASSYAFYDSSYNEQFF. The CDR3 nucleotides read TGTGCCAGCAGTTACGCCTTTTATGACAGCTCCTACAATGAGCAGTTCTTC.

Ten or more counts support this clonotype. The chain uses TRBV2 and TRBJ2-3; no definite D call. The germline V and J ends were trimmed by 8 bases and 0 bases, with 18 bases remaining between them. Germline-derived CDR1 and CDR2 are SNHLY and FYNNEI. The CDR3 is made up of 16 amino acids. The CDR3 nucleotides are TGTGCCAGCGGTACTCACATCGAGGCTAGCACAGATACGCAGTATTTT. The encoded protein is CASGTHIEASTDTQYF.

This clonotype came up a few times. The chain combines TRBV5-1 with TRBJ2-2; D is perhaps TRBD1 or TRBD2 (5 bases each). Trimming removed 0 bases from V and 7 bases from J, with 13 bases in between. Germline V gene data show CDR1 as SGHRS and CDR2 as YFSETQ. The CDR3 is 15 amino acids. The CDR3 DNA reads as TGCGCCAGCAGCTTGGAGGGCCCGAGGGGCGGGGAGCTGTTTTTT. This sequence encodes CASSLEGPRGGELFF.

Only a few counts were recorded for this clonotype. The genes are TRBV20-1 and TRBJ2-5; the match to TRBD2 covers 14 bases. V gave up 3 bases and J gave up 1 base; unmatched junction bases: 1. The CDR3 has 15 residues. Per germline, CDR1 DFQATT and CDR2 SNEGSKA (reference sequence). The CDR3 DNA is TGCAGTGCTAGGGGACTAGCGGGGGTCCAAGAGACCCAGTACTTC. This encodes CSARGLAGVQETQYF.

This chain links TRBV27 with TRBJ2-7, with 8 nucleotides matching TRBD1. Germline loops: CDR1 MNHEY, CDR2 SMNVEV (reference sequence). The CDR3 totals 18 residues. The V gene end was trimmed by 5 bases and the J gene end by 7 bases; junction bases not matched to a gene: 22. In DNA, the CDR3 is TGTGCCAGCAGTCCTACTCCAGGGGGCGGTGAGTCTTTTGGGGAGCAGTACTTC. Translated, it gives CASSPTPGGGESFGEQYF.

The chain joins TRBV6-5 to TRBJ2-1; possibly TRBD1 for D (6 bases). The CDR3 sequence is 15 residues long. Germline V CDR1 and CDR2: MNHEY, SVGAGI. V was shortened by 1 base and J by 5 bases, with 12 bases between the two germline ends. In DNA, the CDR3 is TGTGCCAGCAGTTACTTACACAGGACAGACAATGAGCAGTTCTTC. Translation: CASSYLHRTDNEQFF.

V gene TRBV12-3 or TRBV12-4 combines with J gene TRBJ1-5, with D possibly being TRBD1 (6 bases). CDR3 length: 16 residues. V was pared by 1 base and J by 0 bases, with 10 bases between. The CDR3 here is CASSLGGAYSNQPQHF. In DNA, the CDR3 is TGTGCCAGCAGTTTAGGGGGGGCGTATAGCAATCAGCCCCAGCATTTT.

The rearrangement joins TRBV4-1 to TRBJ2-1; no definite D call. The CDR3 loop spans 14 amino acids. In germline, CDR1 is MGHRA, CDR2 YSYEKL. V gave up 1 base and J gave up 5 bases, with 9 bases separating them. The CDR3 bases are TGCGCCAGCAGCCAAGTCTCCAACCACAATGAGCAGTTCTTC. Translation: CASSQVSNHNEQFF.